This T cell receptor (beta chain) was obtained from a study of T-cell memory formation after mild COVID-19. Points from the study as a whole: CM and EM subsets held most contracting CD4+ clones; EMRA held CD8+ ones. Pre-infection memory held some responding clones, suggesting pre-existing cross-reactive T cells responded.

The germline V gene encodes CDR1 MNHEY and CDR2 SVGEGT. V was clipped by 5 bases and J by 7 bases, with 12 bases between them. The CDR3 is 13 residues long. This clonotype was found a few times. The antigen remains undetermined. Sample barcodes and UMIs were carried by the TCR alpha and TCR beta cDNA libraries that 5'RACE generated with constant-segment primers. TCRdb re-called the 5' RACE reads through MiXCR, storing one row per CDR3 protein. Of some 450,000 distinct CDR3 sequences listed, 15% to 20% were seen once; the top ten hold about a fifth. The sequence derives from a man between 18 and 29 years old who had mild COVID-19 (a few samples of this study predate the infection). Cell type and time point are not known. The chain uses TRBV6-2 or TRBV6-3 and TRBJ2-4; D gene ambiguous. The sample consisted of PBMCs or a T cell subset sorted from them (not recorded which). CDR3 DNA sequence: TGTGCCAGCAGTCTAATAAGTACGAACATTCAGTACTTC. The encoded protein is CASSLISTNIQYF.